Included here is one T cell receptor beta chain sequence, with context. The sample comes from a study of siplizumab effects on memory and regulatory T cells. Trimming left V 6 bases short and J 4 bases short, with 15 bases between. The germline gives CDR1 MNHNS, CDR2 SASEGT. The CDR3 sequence is 14 residues long. TCR templates, roughly 10^5 per sample, were assayed. Produced via immunoSEQ multiplex PCR; TCRdb's table is partial and in-frame only. The sample contains around 100,000 clones, about 93% of which appear only once. The chain uses TRBV6-1 and TRBJ1-1; a weak D match, TRBD1 (5 bases). This TCR came from a human donor in good health. Sequencing was done on a sample of Tregs sorted from blood. This chain's CDR3 is CASSPVGGSTEAFF. The CDR3 DNA reads TGTGCCAGCAGCCCAGTCGGGGGGTCCACTGAAGCTTTCTTT.